The text below deals with one T cell receptor beta chain. The antigen this receptor binds is unknown. This entry belongs to a study of T cells in severe cutaneous drug reactions (dated by TCRdb to the late 2010s). Looking at the study overall: Between the early 2010s and the late 2010s, patients were recruited from Taiwan, Thailand and a European registry network. The study paired bulk TCR sequencing with single-cell sequencing, quantitative PCR validation, functional assays and transgenic mouse experiments. Blister fluids/cells, PBMC and other biological samples were taken from patients in the acute stage or the recovery stage. Only patients with a probable or definite SJS/TEN or DRESS diagnosis by RegiSCAR criteria were enrolled. The culprit drug was assigned using the Naranjo algorithm and the ALDEN drug causality algorithm. Libraries were prepared using iRepertoire multiplex PCR, and a comparison was cited by the authors in which similar capture of abundant clonotypes was shown across iRepertoire and 5' RACE methods with or without UMI. Study-level results and caveats: The authors stated that further study is still needed to find out whether the public TCR applies more generally to SJS/TEN caused by other drugs. TRBV12-4 usage was strongly increased in CBZ-SJS/TEN patients, averaging approximately 32% in blister cells and 4.5% to 5% in PBMC. A public TCRbeta CDR3 was found in all seven CBZ-SJS/TEN blister samples (mean roughly 14%) but was undetectable or scarce in tolerant-control and healthy-donor PBMC.

For both bulk and single-cell sequencing, libraries were prepared with the iRepertoire multiplex PCR system using TCR subtype-specific primers. Multiplex PCR using primers aimed at the V, D and J gene regions produced the bulk TCR beta libraries. Approximately 90-550 ng of RNA per sample was used as input for bulk TCR library preparation. An Illumina MiSeq was used to sequence bulk TCR beta amplicons. The original pipeline was this. Sample misassignments and low-quality sequencing reads were filtered out during quality control steps. CDR3 was defined as the amino acids between the V-gene Y[YFLI]C motif and the J-segment [FW]GXGT motif. The IMGT database served as the reference for assigning TRBV and TRBJ genes and CDR3 clonotypes. Per-sample TRBV expression was normalized to the mean of the same gene in PBMC from some 40 healthy donors. TCRdb reprocessed the reads; each CDR3 protein sequence makes one entry, and DNA is unavailable. TCRdb's processing, not the authors' own work, is the source of the V and J calls. The sample table holds 8,800 or so distinct CDR3 sequences. The ten largest clonotypes hold approximately 24% of the sample.

Spanning cysteine to phenylalanine, the CDR3 consists of 15 amino acids. No DNA sequence is on record. Reading the germline V gene gives CDR1 SNHLY and CDR2 FYNNEI. Sequencing was performed on donors who were patients with carbamazepine-induced Stevens-Johnson syndrome or toxic epidermal necrolysis (CBZ-SJS/TEN). To search for drug-specific clonotypes, the T cell receptor repertoires of patients with drug-induced severe cutaneous adverse reactions were profiled by next-generation sequencing. RNA was isolated either from blister cells of skin lesions or from peripheral blood mononuclear cells. The receptor comes from a human donor with a severe cutaneous adverse drug reaction. Material for sequencing was cells from a skin blister. The cell subset or site label, as the study defines it: unsorted cells from skin lesion blisters. The chain links TRBV2 with TRBJ1-2; TCRdb's D call of TRBD1 is untestable without DNA. The CDR3 protein: CASRPRQGFNYGYTF.